There are a few counts of the clone carrying this T cell receptor beta chain. Its antigen is still unknown. The CDR3 has 16 residues. J was trimmed by 2 bases and V by 4 bases; bases with no gene match: 8. Germline lookup yields CDR1 KGHDR and CDR2 SFDVKD. These data belong to a study of Graves' ophthalmopathy and Graves' hyperthyroidism. CDR3 regions of TCR beta were amplified from RNA transcripts. HTBI primers primed a first-round RT-PCR, and a second-round multiplex PCR followed. TCRdb reprocessed the multiplex PCR reads via MiXCR and lists one record per CDR3 protein. In the table there are some 750,000 distinct CDR3 sequences, 40% of which are singletons. General study results and limits: Blood was where most expanded thyroid clonotypes above 0.001 frequency also turned up. Ophthalmopathy progression prediction by the model yielded a sensitivity of approximately 71% and a specificity of under 80%.

Ophthalmopathy-affected donors exhibited moderate-to-severe activity, CAS ≥3, NOSPECS ≥4, and duration under 3 months. This clonotype was sampled from an adult man with Graves' ophthalmopathy. V and J are TRBV24-1 and TRBJ2-7, with 9 bases aligning to TRBD2. Sequenced input: peripheral blood. CDR3 protein: CATSDPLAGKPYEQYF. The CDR3 DNA is TGTGCCACCAGTGACCCACTAGCGGGCAAACCCTACGAGCAGTACTTC.